The 30 T cell receptor beta chains listed next were all sequenced from one sample in a study of T cell responses to AZD1222 COVID-19 vaccine. Assay used: immunoSEQ multiplex PCR; TCRdb lists only in-frame clones, some missing. The sample shows 100,000 to 120,000 clones, roughly 89% of them seen only once. The material was peripheral blood, obtained 28 days after the second AZD1222 dose. Receptor source: an adult who received the AZD1222 COVID-19 vaccine.

The rearrangement joins TRBV12-5 to TRBJ2-1, with 15 bases identical to TRBD2. The CDR3 spans 18 residues. The V gene's germline CDR1 is LGHNT and CDR2 FRNRAP. Germline trimming cut 0 bases from V and 8 bases from J; bases unmatched to any gene: 8. CDR3 region: CASGLVLGLAGGSDEQFF. The CDR3 region has the DNA TGTGCTAGTGGTTTGGTACTCGGACTAGCGGGAGGGAGCGATGAGCAGTTCTTC.

This CDR3 reads CASSRVFRPNSPLHF. The CDR3 DNA sequence: TGTGCCAGCAGCCGAGTTTTTAGACCGAATTCACCCCTCCACTTT. The chain is built from TRBV11-3 and TRBJ1-6; D is ambiguous. Germline V gene data show CDR1 as SGHNT and CDR2 as YENEEA. With 5 bases removed from V and 7 bases from J, the gap between germline ends came to 15 bases. There are 15 residues in the CDR3.

The V gene is TRBV6-5, the J gene TRBJ2-7; D unclear. The ends were cut back, 0 bases at V and 0 bases at J, with 9 bases in the middle. Per the germline V gene, CDR1 is MNHEY and CDR2 is SVGAGI. CDR3 size: 15 residues. The CDR3 bases are TGTGCCAGCAGTTACTCGTTGGGCAGCTCCTACGAGCAGTACTTC. It is translated as CASSYSLGSSYEQYF.

V and J are TRBV19 and TRBJ1-3; D ambiguous. Germline-derived CDR1 and CDR2 are LNHDA and SQIVND (reference sequence). The CDR3 totals 15 residues. V dropped 2 bases and J dropped 2 bases, with 10 bases sitting between them. The CDR3 protein is CASSISTATGNTIYF. Here the CDR3 DNA reads TGTGCCAGTAGTATATCCACGGCCACTGGAAACACCATATATTTT.

V usage is TRBV4-1 and J usage is TRBJ2-4; no firm D call. The V gene's germline CDR1 is MGHRA and CDR2 YSYEKL. Trimming removed 0 bases at V and 7 bases at J, with 4 bases between. The CDR3 has 12 amino acids. CDR3 amino acids: CASSQDWNIQYF. In nucleotides, the CDR3 is TGCGCCAGCAGCCAAGATTGGAACATTCAGTACTTC.

The chain carries TRBV27 and TRBJ1-2, with 7 bases that match TRBD1. This CDR3 has 13 residues. Germline-derived CDR1 and CDR2 are MNHEY and SMNVEV (reference sequence). V trimming: 4 bases; J trimming: 7 bases; junction bases outside the gene matches: 6. The CDR3 here is CASSYRQGSGYTF. In nucleotides, the CDR3 is TGTGCCAGCAGTTACCGACAGGGCTCTGGCTACACCTTC.

This clone was observed a handful of times. The chain has TRBV18 and TRBJ2-2; D might be TRBD1 (5 bases). V was clipped by 5 bases and J by 3 bases, with 7 bases between them. Germline V gene data show CDR1 as KGHSH and CDR2 as LQKENI. The CDR3 contains 13 residues. The CDR3 coding sequence is TGTGCCAGCTCAATAGGGGACACCGGGGAGCTGTTTTTT. It specifies CASSIGDTGELFF. Variable domain in full (rest from reference TRBV18 and TRBJ2-2): NAGVMQNPRHLVRRRGQEARLRCSPMKGHSHVYWYRQLPEEGLKFMVYLQKENIIDESGMPKERFSAEFPKEGPSILRIQQVVRGDSAAYFCASSIGDTGELFFGEGSRLTVL.

This chain joins TRBV2 and TRBJ1-2; TRBD1 might be the D (5 bases). Looked up from germline, CDR1 is SNHLY and CDR2 is FYNNEI. CDR3 length: 13 amino acids. V was trimmed by 4 bases and J by 8 bases, leaving 14 bases between them. CDR3 DNA sequence: TGTGCCAGCAGTGGGGATGGGGGTAGCGGCTACACCTTC. Residues: CASSGDGGSGYTF.

The gene calls are TRBV6-5 and TRBJ1-4; D ambiguous. Germline CDR1 and CDR2: MNHEY and SVGAGI. CDR3 length: 15 residues. Trimming pared 0 bases from V and 2 bases from J, leaving 7 bases between. CDR3 protein: CASSYSGKTNEKLFF. The CDR3 DNA is TGTGCCAGCAGTTACTCCGGGAAGACTAATGAAAAACTGTTTTTT.

V is TRBV19 and J is TRBJ2-7; D perhaps matches TRBD1 (5 bases). From germline, CDR1 is LNHDA and CDR2 SQIVND (reference sequence). There are 14 residues in the CDR3. The ends were cut back, 4 bases at V and 3 bases at J, with 13 bases in the middle. The CDR3 protein is CASSRSRQHYEQYF. The CDR3 DNA reads as TGTGCCAGTAGTAGGAGTCGACAGCACTACGAGCAGTACTTC.

V and J are TRBV27 and TRBJ2-5; D is ambiguous. V shed 2 bases and J shed 2 bases, with 9 bases lying between them. Looked up from germline, CDR1 is MNHEY and CDR2 is SMNVEV (reference sequence). The CDR3 totals 14 residues. The CDR3: CASSLRAIQETQYF. CDR3 nucleotide sequence: TGTGCCAGCAGTTTAAGGGCGATTCAAGAGACCCAGTACTTC.

The rearrangement uses TRBV24-1 and TRBJ2-1; D possibly corresponds to TRBD2 (6 bases). V was cut by 3 bases and J by 4 bases, with 6 bases left in between. This CDR3 has 13 residues. The germline V gene has CDR1 KGHDR and CDR2 SFDVKD. For the CDR3, the DNA is TGTGCCACCAGTGATGGGGGGTACAATGAGCAGTTCTTC. Protein sequence: CATSDGGYNEQFF.

The chain joins TRBV6-5 to TRBJ1-1; D is undetermined. The CDR3 is 16 residues long. From germline, CDR1 is MNHEY and CDR2 SVGAGI. Trimming left V 4 bases short and J 5 bases short, with 20 bases between. Written as DNA, the CDR3 is TGTGCCAGCAGTTTTTGGTCGGGAACGTCGGTAACTGAAGCTTTCTTT. Translating gives CASSFWSGTSVTEAFF.

The chain recombines TRBV7-8 with TRBJ1-1, with D perhaps matching TRBD1 (5 bases). This CDR3 region has 16 residues. V lost 0 bases, J lost 0 bases, and 11 bases lay in between. Germline CDR1 is SGHVS and CDR2 is FQNEAQ. This CDR3 reads CASSLAMSGLNTEAFF. The CDR3 DNA is TGTGCCAGCAGCTTAGCGATGTCAGGGTTGAACACTGAAGCTTTCTTT.

The chain joins TRBV5-1 to TRBJ2-6; D is ambiguous. The germline gives CDR1 SGHRS, CDR2 YFSETQ. The CDR3 contains 15 residues. Trimming removed 0 bases from V and 0 bases from J, with 4 bases in between. The CDR3 nucleotides read TGCGCCAGCAGCTTGGTAGTCTCTGGGGCCAACGTCCTGACTTTC. Translating it yields CASSLVVSGANVLTF.

The count of this clone is one. V and J are TRBV11-3 and TRBJ2-7, with D possibly TRBD1 on 5 matching bases. The CDR3 loop spans 13 amino acids. CDR1 is SGHNT and CDR2 is YENEEA in the germline V gene. Trimming pared 5 bases from V and 6 bases from J, leaving 14 bases between. Here the CDR3 reads CASSPRGGVEQYF. The CDR3 nucleotides are TGTGCCAGCAGCCCTAGGGGTGGGGTCGAGCAGTACTTC. The full variable domain, its missing parts supplied by reference TRBV11-3 and TRBJ2-7, is EAGVVQSPRYKIIEKKQPVAFWCNPISGHNTLYWYLQNLGQGPELLIRYENEEAVDDSQLPKDRFSAERLKGVDSTLKIQPAELGDSAVYLCASSPRGGVEQYFGPGTRLTVT.

The V call is TRBV30, the J call TRBJ1-3; no definite D call. Germline CDR1 reads GTSNPN; CDR2 reads SVGIG (reference sequence). The V and J ends lost 0 bases and 2 bases respectively, with 5 bases between them. CDR3 length: 13 amino acids. The CDR3 loop reads CAWSVGTGNTIYF. The CDR3 bases are TGTGCCTGGAGTGTGGGGACTGGAAACACCATATATTTT.

The J gene is TRBJ1-4, the V gene TRBV12-3 or TRBV12-4; D unresolved. Trimming removed 7 bases at V and 5 bases at J, with 11 bases between. CDR3 length equals 13 residues. The DNA for the CDR3 is TGTGCCAGCACCCACAGAAACAATGAAAAACTGTTTTTT. Protein sequence: CASTHRNNEKLFF.

The genes are TRBV29-1 and TRBJ1-1; D gene uncertain. Trimming pared 3 bases from V and 4 bases from J, leaving 12 bases between. CDR1 is SQVTM, CDR2 ANQGSEA, per germline. The CDR3 is 13 residues long. The CDR3 DNA reads as TGCAGCGTTGATAGGCAGACGTTCACTGAAGCTTTCTTT. Protein sequence: CSVDRQTFTEAFF.

The V gene is TRBV5-1, the J gene TRBJ1-1, with D possibly being TRBD1 (5 bases). Germline values: CDR1 SGHRS, CDR2 YFSETQ. V lost 0 bases to trimming and J lost 1 base, with 10 bases between them. This CDR3 spans 15 amino acids. CDR3 region: CASSLDEGRNTEAFF. The CDR3, as DNA: TGCGCCAGCAGCTTGGATGAGGGGCGGAACACTGAAGCTTTCTTT.

This sequence joins TRBV2 and TRBJ1-1, with D perhaps matching TRBD1 (5 bases). CDR1 and CDR2 (germline): SNHLY, FYNNEI. The CDR3 runs 15 residues. The V end was cut by 2 bases, the J end by 1 base, with 11 bases between. CDR3 protein: CASSEYRGENTEAFF. CDR3 bases: TGTGCCAGCAGTGAATATAGGGGAGAGAACACTGAAGCTTTCTTT.

The rearrangement joins TRBV7-9 to TRBJ2-2; 8 nucleotides align to TRBD2. Germline CDR1 SEHNR, CDR2 FQNEAQ (reference sequence). Trimming cost V 4 bases and J 4 bases; bases outside gene matches: 5. The CDR3 covers 15 residues. The DNA of the CDR3 is TGTGCCAGCAGCTACCGGGGGGGTGGCACCGGGGAGCTGTTTTTT. Translating gives CASSYRGGGTGELFF. The whole variable domain, remainder taken from reference TRBV7-9 and TRBJ2-2, is DTGVSQNPRHKITKRGQNVTFRCDPISEHNRLYWYRQTLGQGPEFLTYFQNEAQLEKSRLLSDRFSAERPKGSFSTLEIQRTEQGDSAMYLCASSYRGGGTGELFFGEGSRLTVL.

The gene calls are TRBV6-5 and TRBJ1-1; D gene ambiguous. The CDR3 length is 14 residues. The V end lost 4 bases, the J end lost 1 base, and 10 bases lay between the germline ends. Per the germline V gene, CDR1 is MNHEY and CDR2 is SVGAGI. The CDR3 sequence: CASSSHRTNTEAFF. In DNA, the CDR3 is TGTGCCAGCAGTTCCCACCGGACGAACACTGAAGCTTTCTTT.

The rearrangement links TRBV28 to TRBJ1-2; D ambiguous. Trimming stripped 4 bases from V and 7 bases from J, with 10 bases between. The CDR3 contains 12 residues. CDR1 MDHEN and CDR2 SYDVKM come from the germline V gene. The CDR3 protein is CASSSPSAGYTF. CDR3 nucleotide sequence: TGTGCCAGCAGTTCCCCCTCGGCTGGCTACACCTTC.

The rearrangement joins TRBV3-1 (or the pseudogene TRBV3-2) to TRBJ1-2, with unresolved D. V lost 1 base and J lost 6, with 3 bases in between. There are 11 residues in the CDR3. Per the germline V gene, CDR1 is LGHDT and CDR2 is YNNKEL (reference sequence). The CDR3 DNA reads as TGTGCCAGCAGCCAAGTAGATGGCTACACCTTC. Protein: CASSQVDGYTF.

The chain joins TRBV9 to TRBJ1-1; 7 bases line up with TRBD1. The germline V gene encodes CDR1 SGDLS and CDR2 YYNGEE. V shed 3 bases, J shed 0 bases, and the junction held 5 bases outside the gene matches. This CDR3 comprises 15 residues. Here the CDR3 DNA reads TGTGCCAGCAGCGGACAGGGAACCATGAACACTGAAGCTTTCTTT. This gives the protein CASSGQGTMNTEAFF.

J is TRBJ1-1 and V is TRBV11-3; D call uncertain. Trimming removed 5 bases at V and 0 bases at J, with 13 bases between. This CDR3 comprises 15 residues. In germline, CDR1 is SGHNT, CDR2 YENEEA. This chain's CDR3 is CASSLYSRMNTEAFF. CDR3 sequence (DNA): TGTGCCAGCAGCCTGTATTCCCGCATGAACACTGAAGCTTTCTTT.

This sequence joins TRBV12-3 or TRBV12-4 and TRBJ2-7; 7 bases map to TRBD2. This CDR3 has 13 residues. The V and J ends lost 0 bases and 5 bases, in that order; junction bases with no gene match: 1. CDR3 in amino acids: CASSLAGGDEQYF. CDR3 sequence (DNA): TGTGCCAGCAGTTTAGCGGGAGGGGACGAGCAGTACTTC.

This rearrangement joins TRBV9 to TRBJ1-3, with 7 bases identical to TRBD1. V gave up 0 bases and J gave up 3 bases; unmatched junction bases: 6. The germline V gene encodes CDR1 SGDLS and CDR2 YYNGEE. There are 16 residues in the CDR3. The DNA of the CDR3 is TGTGCCAGCAGCGTAGAGGCAGGGGGAAGTGGAAACACCATATATTTT. Translation gives CASSVEAGGSGNTIYF.

CDR3 DNA: TGCGCCAGCAGCACGCAGGGGGCCTATGGCTACACCTTC. It specifies CASSTQGAYGYTF. The rearrangement joins TRBV5-1 to TRBJ1-2, with 8 bases matching TRBD1. Germline CDR1 is SGHRS and CDR2 is YFSETQ. The junction had 3 bases not matched to a gene; V was cut back by 4 bases and J by 4 bases. CDR3 length equals 13 residues.